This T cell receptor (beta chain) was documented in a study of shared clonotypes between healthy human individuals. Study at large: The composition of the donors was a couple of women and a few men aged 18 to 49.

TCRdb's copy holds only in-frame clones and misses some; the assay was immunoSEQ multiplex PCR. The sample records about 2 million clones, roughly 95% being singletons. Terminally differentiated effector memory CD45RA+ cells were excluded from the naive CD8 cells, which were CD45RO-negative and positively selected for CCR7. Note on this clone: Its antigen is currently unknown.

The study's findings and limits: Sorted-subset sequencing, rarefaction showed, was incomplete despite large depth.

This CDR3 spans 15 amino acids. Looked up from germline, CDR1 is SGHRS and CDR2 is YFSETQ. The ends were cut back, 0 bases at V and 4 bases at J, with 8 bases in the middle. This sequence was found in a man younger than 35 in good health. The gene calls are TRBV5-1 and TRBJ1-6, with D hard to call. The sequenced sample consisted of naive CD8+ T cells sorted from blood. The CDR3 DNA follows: TGCGCCAGCAGCTTGGATGTGAATTATAATTCACCCCTCCACTTT. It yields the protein CASSLDVNYNSPLHF.